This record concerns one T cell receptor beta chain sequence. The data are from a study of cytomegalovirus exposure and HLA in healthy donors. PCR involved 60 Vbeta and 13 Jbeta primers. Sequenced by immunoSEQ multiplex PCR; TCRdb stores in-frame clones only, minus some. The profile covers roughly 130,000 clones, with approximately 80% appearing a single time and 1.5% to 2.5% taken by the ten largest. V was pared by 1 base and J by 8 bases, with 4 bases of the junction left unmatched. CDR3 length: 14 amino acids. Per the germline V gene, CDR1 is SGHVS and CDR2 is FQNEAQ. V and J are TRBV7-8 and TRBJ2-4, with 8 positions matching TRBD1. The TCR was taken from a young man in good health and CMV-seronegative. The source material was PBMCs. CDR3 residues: CASSLVQDRDIQYF. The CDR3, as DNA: TGTGCCAGCAGCTTAGTCCAGGACAGGGACATTCAGTACTTC.